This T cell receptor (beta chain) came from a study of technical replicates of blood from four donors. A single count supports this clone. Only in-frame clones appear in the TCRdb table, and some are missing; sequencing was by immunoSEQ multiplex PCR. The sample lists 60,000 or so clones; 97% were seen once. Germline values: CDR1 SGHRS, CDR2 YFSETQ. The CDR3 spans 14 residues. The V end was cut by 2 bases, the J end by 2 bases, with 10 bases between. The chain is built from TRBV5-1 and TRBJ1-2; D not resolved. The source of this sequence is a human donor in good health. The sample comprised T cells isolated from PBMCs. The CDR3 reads CASSFGGRNYGYTF. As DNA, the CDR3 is TGCGCCAGCAGCTTCGGAGGAAGAAACTATGGCTACACCTTC. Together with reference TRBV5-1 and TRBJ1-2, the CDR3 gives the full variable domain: KAGVTQTPRYLIKTRGQQVTLSCSPISGHRSVSWYQQTPGQGLQFLFEYFSETQRNKGNFPGRFSGRQFSNSRSEMNVSTLELGDSALYLCASSFGGRNYGYTFGSGTRLTVV.